This T cell receptor (beta chain) was sequenced for a study of blood T cell repertoires in COVID-19. Looking at the study overall: Samples taken during acute and convalescent COVID-19 were collected in the United States, Italy and Spain.

As processed by the authors: Reference gene primer amplification gave nucleated cell count estimates. Profiled with immunoSEQ multiplex PCR; TCRdb holds only in-frame clones, not every one. The V and J calls and clone size were taken over from that table, and D and trimming were inferred from the DNA. The table includes about 270,000 clones, 80% to 90% detected once. This CDR3 is built from 12 residues. From germline, CDR1 is SEHNR and CDR2 FQNEAQ (reference sequence). V was cut by 4 bases and J by 10 bases, with 13 bases left in between. The study recruited people aged about 18 to 90 years across around 24 US areas. Cohort assignment relied on participant-reported clinical history.

This clonotype originated in a woman aged 30 to 39 with acute COVID-19. This chain links TRBV7-9 with TRBJ1-1; the D is unclear. The sequenced sample consisted of PBMCs or T cells enriched from blood (not recorded which). The CDR3 spells CASSYQTSGAFF. The CDR3 nucleotides are TGTGCCAGCAGCTACCAGACTAGTGGAGCTTTCTTT. Based on the CDR3 plus reference TRBV7-9 and TRBJ1-1, the full variable domain is DTGVSQNPRHKITKRGQNVTFRCDPISEHNRLYWYRQTLGQGPEFLTYFQNEAQLEKSRLLSDRFSAERPKGSFSTLEIQRTEQGDSAMYLCASSYQTSGAFFGQGTRLTVV.